This T cell receptor (beta chain) was sequenced for a study of response to subunit inactivated influenza vaccine. CDR1 and CDR2 (germline): MRHNA, SNTAGT. This CDR3 is 14 amino acids long. Trimming shortened V by 4 bases and J by 7 bases, and 14 bases separated the two germline ends. Points from the study as a whole: The authors suggested that every seasonal influenza vaccination recruits few new T cells.

About this clonotype itself: No antigen is known for it.

Each CDR3 protein gets one entry after TCRdb re-called the RT-PCR reads with MiXCR. The sample holds 600,000 to 850,000 distinct CDR3 sequences, 14% seen once. The sample in question was PBMCs from blood, obtained roughly 15 days before vaccination. The receptor's source is a man aged 45-65 years who received an inactivated influenza vaccine. J is TRBJ2-1 and V is TRBV6-4, with D uncertain. The CDR3 DNA is TGTGCCAGCAGTGTTGGGCCGCCGAATAATGAGCAGTTCTTC. Protein product: CASSVGPPNNEQFF.